Listed here is a single TCR beta chain. As yet, its antigen is unknown. This sample stems from a study of blood T cells in healthy people across ages. For the second PCR, which ran for about 7 to 11 cycles, a sample-barcoded 5' primer and a J-beta primer mix were used. Researchers report that a template-switch adaptor with 12 random nucleotides tagged each cDNA molecule. CDR3-containing paired-end reads numbering at least 2.5 million came from each sample. One entry per CDR3 protein results from TCRdb running MiXCR on the 5' RACE reads. The sample consists of 700,000 to 1,000,000 distinct CDR3 sequences, around 45% of them appearing once. Study outcomes and limitations: Roughly linearly, TCR beta diversity per million T cells fell as age increased.

Germline CDR1 KGHSH, CDR2 LQKENI. V lost 6 bases to trimming and J lost 8 bases, with 17 bases between them. This CDR3 spans 15 amino acids. The chain couples TRBV18 to TRBJ1-6; no firm D call. This TCR derives from a man aged 55 to 70 in good health. The sequencing input was blood. CDR3 in amino acids: CASSRRKSEDSPLHF. In DNA, the CDR3 is TGTGCCAGCTCCCGAAGGAAATCTGAGGATTCACCCCTCCACTTT.